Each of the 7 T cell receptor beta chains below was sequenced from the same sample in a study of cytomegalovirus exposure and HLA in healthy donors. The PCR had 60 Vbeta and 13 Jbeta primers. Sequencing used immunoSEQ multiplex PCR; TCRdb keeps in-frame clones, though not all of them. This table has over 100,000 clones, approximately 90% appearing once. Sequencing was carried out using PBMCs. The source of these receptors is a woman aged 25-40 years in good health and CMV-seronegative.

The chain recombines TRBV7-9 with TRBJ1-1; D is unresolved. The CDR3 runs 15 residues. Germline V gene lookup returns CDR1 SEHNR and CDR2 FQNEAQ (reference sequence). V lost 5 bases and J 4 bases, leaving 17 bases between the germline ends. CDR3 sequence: CASSARDSGGTEAFF. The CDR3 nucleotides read TGTGCCAGCAGCGCCCGCGACTCTGGAGGCACTGAAGCTTTCTTT.

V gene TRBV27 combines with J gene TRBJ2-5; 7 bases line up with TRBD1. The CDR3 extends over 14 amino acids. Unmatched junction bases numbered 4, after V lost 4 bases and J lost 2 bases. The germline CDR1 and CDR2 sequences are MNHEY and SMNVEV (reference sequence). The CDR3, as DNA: TGTGCCAGCAGTTACCGGACAGGACAAGAGACCCAGTACTTC. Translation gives CASSYRTGQETQYF.

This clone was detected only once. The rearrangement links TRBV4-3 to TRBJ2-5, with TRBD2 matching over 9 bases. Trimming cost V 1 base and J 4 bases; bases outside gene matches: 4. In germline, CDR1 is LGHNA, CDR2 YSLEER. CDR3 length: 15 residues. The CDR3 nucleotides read TGCGCCAGCAGCCAAGGTAGCGGGAGTGGAGAGACCCAGTACTTC. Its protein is CASSQGSGSGETQYF.

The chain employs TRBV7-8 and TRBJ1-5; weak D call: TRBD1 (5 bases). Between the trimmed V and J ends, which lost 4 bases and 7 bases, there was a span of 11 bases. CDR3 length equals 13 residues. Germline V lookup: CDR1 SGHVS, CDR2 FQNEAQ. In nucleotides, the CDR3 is TGTGCCAGCAGCTCCGATAGGGGACAGCCCCAGCATTTT. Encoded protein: CASSSDRGQPQHF.

DNA for the CDR3: TGTGCCATCAGTGAGTCGACAGGTACAGATACGCAGTATTTT. The encoded protein is CAISESTGTDTQYF. V is TRBV10-3 and J is TRBJ2-3; a possible D gene is TRBD1 (6 bases). V was trimmed by 0 bases and J by 3 bases, leaving 7 bases between them. Germline-derived CDR1 and CDR2 are ENHRY and SYGVKD. The CDR3 extends over 14 amino acids.

The CDR3 protein is CASSPSGTSETQYF. The CDR3 coding sequence is TGTGCCAGCAGTCCAAGTGGGACTAGCGAGACCCAGTACTTC. This chain connects TRBV11-1 to TRBJ2-5, with 9 bases identical to TRBD2. The germline gives CDR1 SGHAT, CDR2 FQDESV (reference sequence). V lost 6 bases and J lost 5; bases outside the gene matches: 7. The CDR3 loop spans 14 amino acids.

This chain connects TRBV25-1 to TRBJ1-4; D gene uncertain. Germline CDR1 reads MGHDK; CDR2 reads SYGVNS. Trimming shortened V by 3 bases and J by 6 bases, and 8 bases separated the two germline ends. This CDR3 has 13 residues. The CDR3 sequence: CASSDSMHEKLFF. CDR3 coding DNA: TGTGCCAGCAGTGACAGTATGCATGAAAAACTGTTTTTT.